The 18 T cell receptor beta chains given below trace back to one sample, sequenced in a study of cytomegalovirus exposure and HLA in healthy donors. Primers for the PCR totalled 60 Vbeta and 13 Jbeta. Sequenced by immunoSEQ multiplex PCR; TCRdb stores in-frame clones only, minus some. The table has 150,000 to 200,000 clones, roughly 79% seen once; the top ten hold 0.95% to 1.1%. Material: PBMCs. The receptor set was obtained from a woman between 35 and 50 years old in good health and CMV-seronegative.

The table lists this clone with a count of one. This rearrangement joins TRBV6-1 to TRBJ2-7, with D perhaps TRBD1 (6 bases). The CDR3 has 15 residues. The germline V gene encodes CDR1 MNHNS and CDR2 SASEGT. With 3 bases removed from V and 0 bases from J, the gap between germline ends came to 12 bases. In nucleotides, the CDR3 is TGTGCCAGCAGTGAGGGGGCCCCATCCTCCTACGAGCAGTACTTC. Protein product: CASSEGAPSSYEQYF.

V and J are TRBV19 and TRBJ2-2, with 9 bases fitting TRBD2. V lost 8 bases and J lost 6; bases outside the gene matches: 7. CDR1 is LNHDA, CDR2 SQIVND, per germline (reference sequence). The CDR3 runs 14 residues. This CDR3 is CASSEQRGAGELFF. CDR3 coding DNA: TGTGCCAGTTCAGAGCAGCGGGGGGCCGGGGAGCTGTTTTTT.

Worth noting for this clone: A junction boundary mismatches the germline segment, possibly from a read error. The rearrangement links TRBV10-3 to TRBJ1-1, with 8 bases fitting TRBD1. The CDR3 has 12 residues. Germline lookup yields CDR1 ENHRY and CDR2 SYGVKD. CDR3 sequence: CAVNRGNAEAFF. The CDR3 DNA is TGTGCCGTCAACAGGGGGAACGCTGAAGCTTTCTTT.

The V and J genes are TRBV7-9 and TRBJ1-3; D is uncertain. V lost 0 bases to trimming and J lost 0 bases, with 9 bases between them. CDR3 size: 16 residues. In germline, CDR1 is SEHNR, CDR2 FQNEAQ (reference sequence). The CDR3 coding sequence is TGTGCCAGCAGCTTAGCCCCCTTCCTCTCTGGAAACACCATATATTTT. It is translated as CASSLAPFLSGNTIYF. The complete variable domain, with remaining parts taken from reference TRBV7-9 and TRBJ1-3, reads DTGVSQNPRHKITKRGQNVTFRCDPISEHNRLYWYRQTLGQGPEFLTYFQNEAQLEKSRLLSDRFSAERPKGSFSTLEIQRTEQGDSAMYLCASSLAPFLSGNTIYFGEGSWLTVV.

The rearrangement joins TRBV5-4 to TRBJ1-2; 7 bases match TRBD1. CDR1 is SGHNT, CDR2 YYREEE, per germline (reference sequence). The CDR3 extends over 14 amino acids. V was clipped by 0 bases and J by 3 bases; unmatched bases: 2. CDR3 DNA: TGTGCCAGCAGCTTGGACAGGGGCGACTATGGCTACACCTTC. It translates to CASSLDRGDYGYTF. Full variable domain (rest looked up from reference TRBV5-4 and TRBJ1-2): ETGVTQSPTHLIKTRGQQVTLRCSSQSGHNTVSWYQQALGQGPQFIFQYYREEENGRGNFPPRFSGLQFPNYSSELNVNALELDDSALYLCASSLDRGDYGYTFGSGTRLTVV.

This clone was observed a few times. The V gene is TRBV7-9, the J gene TRBJ2-3, with a tentative D call TRBD2 (5 bases). Germline CDR1 and CDR2: SEHNR and FQNEAQ (reference sequence). The CDR3 length is 15 residues. The V gene lost 3 bases and the J gene lost 2 bases, with 12 bases spanning the gap. CDR3 sequence: CASSLLAGYTDTQYF. CDR3 nucleotide sequence: TGTGCCAGCAGCTTGCTTGCGGGTTACACAGATACGCAGTATTTT.

In its sample, this clone was seen a few times. The V and J genes are TRBV5-1 and TRBJ2-4, with 8 bases matching TRBD2. V trimming: 0 bases; J trimming: 6 bases; junction bases outside the gene matches: 11. CDR1 SGHRS and CDR2 YFSETQ come from the germline V gene. The CDR3 length is 17 residues. CDR3 region: CASSLAEDSGGRNIQYF. The CDR3 bases are TGCGCCAGCAGCTTGGCCGAGGACAGCGGGGGCAGAAACATTCAGTACTTC.

This chain connects TRBV6-1 to TRBJ2-7; TRBD2 matches at 8 bases. This CDR3 region has 16 residues. The germline CDR1 and CDR2 sequences are MNHNS and SASEGT. V shed 4 bases and J 1 base; nucleotides not matched to a gene: 9. The CDR3 DNA reads TGTGCCAGCAGTGCCATAACTAGCGGCGGGTCCTACGAGCAGTACTTC. Protein sequence: CASSAITSGGSYEQYF.

The J gene is TRBJ2-7, the V gene TRBV2; TRBD1 might be the D (5 bases). CDR3 size: 12 residues. Germline CDR1 and CDR2: SNHLY and FYNNEI. The V and J ends lost 6 bases and 5 bases respectively, with 11 bases between them. This chain's CDR3 is CASSQGSHEQYF. In DNA, the CDR3 is TGTGCCAGCAGCCAGGGTTCCCACGAGCAGTACTTC.

In its sample, this clone was seen a few times. V usage is TRBV6-1 and J usage is TRBJ1-1; perhaps TRBD1 as D (5 bases). V was trimmed by 2 bases and J by 5 bases, leaving 15 bases between them. The CDR3 covers 15 residues. CDR1 and CDR2 from the germline V gene are MNHNS and SASEGT. The CDR3: CASSEQGGKGTEAFF. The CDR3 nucleotides read TGTGCCAGCAGTGAACAGGGAGGGAAGGGGACTGAAGCTTTCTTT.

The V call is TRBV6-1, the J call TRBJ1-3, with TRBD1 identical over 8 bases. Germline V CDR1 and CDR2: MNHNS, SASEGT. The CDR3 consists of 16 residues. V lost 4 bases, J lost 0 bases, and 5 bases stayed unmatched. This CDR3 reads CASSAGQGNSGNTIYF. The CDR3 DNA reads TGTGCCAGCAGTGCAGGACAGGGAAACTCTGGAAACACCATATATTTT.

The chain employs TRBV21-1 and TRBJ2-7; the table assigns TRBD1, which was not confirmed against the DNA. TRBV21-1 is an annotated pseudogene. This CDR3 has 14 residues. CDR3 bases: TGTGCCAGCAGCAAGACCCACAGGGGGGCCGAGCAGTACTTC. Translating it yields CASSKTHRGAEQYF.

Only a few counts were recorded for this clone. The chain couples TRBV27 to TRBJ2-2; D gene unclear. Germline V gene data show CDR1 as MNHEY and CDR2 as SMNVEV (reference sequence). V was clipped by 9 bases and J by 0 bases, with 11 bases between them. This CDR3 is built from 14 residues. Here the CDR3 reads CASYRLANTGELFF. CDR3 bases: TGTGCCAGTTATAGACTCGCGAACACCGGGGAGCTGTTTTTT.

The chain employs TRBV28 and TRBJ2-1; TRBD2 matches 8 bases. Looked up from germline, CDR1 is MDHEN and CDR2 is SYDVKM. V was clipped by 5 bases and J by 4 bases; unmatched bases: 7. The CDR3 is 15 amino acids. This CDR3 is CASSVGTRQYNEQFF. The CDR3 DNA is TGTGCCAGCAGTGTAGGGACTAGGCAATACAATGAGCAGTTCTTC. Based on the CDR3 plus reference TRBV28 and TRBJ2-1, the full variable domain is DVKVTQSSRYLVKRTGEKVFLECVQDMDHENMFWYRQDPGLGLRLIYFSYDVKMKEKGDIPEGYSVSREKKERFSLILESASTNQTSMYLCASSVGTRQYNEQFFGPGTRLTVL.

The chain employs TRBV9 and TRBJ1-2; tentative D call: TRBD1 (6 bases). V gave up 1 base and J gave up 7 bases, with 17 bases separating them. This CDR3 spans 15 amino acids. Germline CDR1 reads SGDLS; CDR2 reads YYNGEE. CDR3 amino acids: CASSVQRGALGGYTF. CDR3 DNA sequence: TGTGCCAGCAGCGTACAACGGGGGGCCCTGGGTGGCTACACCTTC. Together with reference TRBV9 and TRBJ1-2, the CDR3 gives the full variable domain: DSGVTQTPKHLITATGQRVTLRCSPRSGDLSVYWYQQSLDQGLQFLIQYYNGEERAKGNILERFSAQQFPDLHSELNLSSLELGDSALYFCASSVQRGALGGYTFGSGTRLTVV.

The chain combines TRBV27 with TRBJ2-7, with D possibly being TRBD1 (6 bases). The germline V gene has CDR1 MNHEY and CDR2 SMNVEV (reference sequence). V was cut by 0 bases and J by 7 bases, with 10 bases left in between. This CDR3 spans 13 amino acids. The CDR3 loop is CASSLSNTGEQYF. In nucleotides, the CDR3 is TGTGCCAGCAGTTTATCGAATACAGGGGAGCAGTACTTC.

V and J are TRBV2 and TRBJ2-2, with D perhaps matching TRBD1 (5 bases). The CDR3 length is 15 residues. V gave up 4 bases and J gave up 7 bases, with 16 bases separating them. Germline V gene sequence: CDR1 SNHLY, CDR2 FYNNEI. CDR3 DNA: TGTGCCAGCAGTGCCGTTTCAGTAGGGGTCGGGGAGCTGTTTTTT. Amino acid sequence: CASSAVSVGVGELFF.

As regards this clone: A junction boundary mismatches the germline segment, possibly from a read error. The V call is TRBV5-1, the J call TRBJ2-2; 8 bases are a match to TRBD1. CDR3 length: 15 residues. Per the germline V gene, CDR1 is SGHRS and CDR2 is YFSETQ. The CDR3 loop reads CACRLQDRAHGELFF. CDR3 in DNA: TGCGCCTGCAGATTACAGGACAGGGCACACGGGGAGCTGTTTTTT.